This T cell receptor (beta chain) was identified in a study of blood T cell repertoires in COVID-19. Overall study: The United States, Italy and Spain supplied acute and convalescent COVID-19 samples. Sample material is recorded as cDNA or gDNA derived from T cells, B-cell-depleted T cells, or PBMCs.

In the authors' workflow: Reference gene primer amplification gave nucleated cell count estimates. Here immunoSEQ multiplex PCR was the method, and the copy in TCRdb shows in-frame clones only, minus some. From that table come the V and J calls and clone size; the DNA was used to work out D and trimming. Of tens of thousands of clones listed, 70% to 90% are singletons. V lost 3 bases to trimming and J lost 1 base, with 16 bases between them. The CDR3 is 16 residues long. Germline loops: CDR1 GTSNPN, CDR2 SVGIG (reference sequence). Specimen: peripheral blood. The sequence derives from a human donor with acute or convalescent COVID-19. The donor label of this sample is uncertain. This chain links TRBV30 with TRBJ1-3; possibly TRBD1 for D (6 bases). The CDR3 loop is CAWSPQGHTSGNTIYF. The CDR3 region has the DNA TGTGCCTGGAGCCCCCAGGGACACACGTCTGGAAACACCATATATTTT.